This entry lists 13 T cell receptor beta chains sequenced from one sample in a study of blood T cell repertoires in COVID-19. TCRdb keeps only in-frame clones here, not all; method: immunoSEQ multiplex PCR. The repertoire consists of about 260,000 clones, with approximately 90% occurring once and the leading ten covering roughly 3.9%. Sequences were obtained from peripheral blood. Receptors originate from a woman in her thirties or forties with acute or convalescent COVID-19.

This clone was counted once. CDR3 amino acids: CASSLNGKHRLNEQFF. CDR3 nucleotides: TGTGCCAGCAGCTTAAACGGTAAACATAGACTCAATGAGCAGTTCTTC. This chain uses TRBV7-9 with TRBJ2-1, with D uncertain. V was trimmed by 2 bases and J by 6 bases, leaving 17 bases between them. Germline CDR1 SEHNR, CDR2 FQNEAQ (reference sequence). The CDR3 is 16 residues long.

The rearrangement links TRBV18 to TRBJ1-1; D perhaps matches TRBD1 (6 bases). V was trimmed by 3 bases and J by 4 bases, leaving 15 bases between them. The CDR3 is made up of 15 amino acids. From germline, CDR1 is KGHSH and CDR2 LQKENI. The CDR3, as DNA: TGTGCCAGCTCACCTGTCGCTGGCAGGGGCACTGAAGCTTTCTTT. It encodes CASSPVAGRGTEAFF. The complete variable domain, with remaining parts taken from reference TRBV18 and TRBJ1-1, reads NAGVMQNPRHLVRRRGQEARLRCSPMKGHSHVYWYRQLPEEGLKFMVYLQKENIIDESGMPKERFSAEFPKEGPSILRIQQVVRGDSAAYFCASSPVAGRGTEAFFGQGTRLTVV.

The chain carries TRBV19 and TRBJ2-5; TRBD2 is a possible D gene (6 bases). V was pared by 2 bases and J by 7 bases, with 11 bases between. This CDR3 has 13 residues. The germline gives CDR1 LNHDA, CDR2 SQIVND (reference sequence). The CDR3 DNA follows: TGTGCCAGTAGTATATCCGGGGAGGCGACCCAGTACTTC. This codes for CASSISGEATQYF.

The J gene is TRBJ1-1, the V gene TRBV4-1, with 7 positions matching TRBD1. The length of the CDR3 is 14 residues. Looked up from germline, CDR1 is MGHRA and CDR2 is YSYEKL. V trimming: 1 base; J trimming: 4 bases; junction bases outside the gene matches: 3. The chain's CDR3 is CASSQAAGGTEAFF. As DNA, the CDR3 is TGCGCCAGCAGCCAAGCTGCAGGGGGCACTGAAGCTTTCTTT.

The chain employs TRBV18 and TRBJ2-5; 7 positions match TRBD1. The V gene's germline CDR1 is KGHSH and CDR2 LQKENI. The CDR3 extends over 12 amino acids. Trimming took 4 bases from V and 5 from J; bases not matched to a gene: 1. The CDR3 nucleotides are TGTGCCAGCTCACAGACAGGGGAGACCCAGTACTTC. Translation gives CASSQTGETQYF.

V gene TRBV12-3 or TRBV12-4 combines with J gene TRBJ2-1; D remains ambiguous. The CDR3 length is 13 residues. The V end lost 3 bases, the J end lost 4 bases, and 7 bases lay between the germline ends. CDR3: CASSFSIYNEQFF. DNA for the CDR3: TGTGCCAGCAGTTTTAGTATTTACAATGAGCAGTTCTTC.

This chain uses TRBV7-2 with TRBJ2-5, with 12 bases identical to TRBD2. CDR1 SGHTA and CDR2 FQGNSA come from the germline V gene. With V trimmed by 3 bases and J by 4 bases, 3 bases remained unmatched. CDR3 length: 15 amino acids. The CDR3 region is CASSFPSGGVETQYF. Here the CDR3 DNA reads TGTGCCAGCAGCTTCCCTAGCGGGGGGGTAGAGACCCAGTACTTC.

CDR3 loop: CATSEQQGKDNSPLHF. The CDR3 nucleotides read TGTGCCACCAGTGAGCAACAGGGAAAAGATAATTCACCCCTCCACTTT. The chain combines TRBV24-1 with TRBJ1-6; tentatively, D is TRBD1 (6 bases). Germline V CDR1 and CDR2: KGHDR, SFDVKD. The CDR3 covers 16 residues. The V gene lost 4 bases and the J gene lost 5 bases, with 14 bases spanning the gap.

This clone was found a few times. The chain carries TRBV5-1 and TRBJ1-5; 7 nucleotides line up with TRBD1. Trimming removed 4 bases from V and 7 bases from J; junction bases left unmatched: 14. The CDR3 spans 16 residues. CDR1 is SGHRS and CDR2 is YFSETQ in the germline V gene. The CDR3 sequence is CASSEHPGQQGQPQHF. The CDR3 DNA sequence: TGCGCCAGCAGCGAGCACCCGGGACAGCAGGGCCAGCCCCAGCATTTT.

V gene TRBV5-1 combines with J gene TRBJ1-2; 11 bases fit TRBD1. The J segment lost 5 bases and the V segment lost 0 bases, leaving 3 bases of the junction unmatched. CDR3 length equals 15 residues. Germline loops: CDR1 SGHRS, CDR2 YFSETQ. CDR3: CASSLVGTGGYGYTF. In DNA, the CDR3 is TGCGCCAGCAGCTTGGTGGGGACAGGGGGTTATGGCTACACCTTC. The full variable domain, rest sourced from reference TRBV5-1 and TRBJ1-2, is KAGVTQTPRYLIKTRGQQVTLSCSPISGHRSVSWYQQTPGQGLQFLFEYFSETQRNKGNFPGRFSGRQFSNSRSEMNVSTLELGDSALYLCASSLVGTGGYGYTFGSGTRLTVV.

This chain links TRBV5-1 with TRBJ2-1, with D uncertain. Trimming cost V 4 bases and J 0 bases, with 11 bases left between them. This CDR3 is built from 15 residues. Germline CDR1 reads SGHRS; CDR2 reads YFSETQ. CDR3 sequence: CASSAASGSYNEQFF. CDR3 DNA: TGCGCCAGCAGCGCTGCCAGTGGCTCCTACAATGAGCAGTTCTTC.

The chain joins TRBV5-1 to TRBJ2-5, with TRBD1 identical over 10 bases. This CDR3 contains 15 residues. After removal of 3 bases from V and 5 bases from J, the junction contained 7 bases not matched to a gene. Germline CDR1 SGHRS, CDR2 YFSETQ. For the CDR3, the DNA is TGCGCCAGCAGCTCCAGACAGGGGGCGGGGGAGACCCAGTACTTC. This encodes CASSSRQGAGETQYF.

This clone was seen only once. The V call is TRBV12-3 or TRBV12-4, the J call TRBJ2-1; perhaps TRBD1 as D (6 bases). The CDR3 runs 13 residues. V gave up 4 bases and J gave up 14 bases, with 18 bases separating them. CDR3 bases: TGTGCCAGCAGTTATAAACAGGGCTTAGCAGAGTTCTTC. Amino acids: CASSYKQGLAEFF.